A selection of T cell receptor beta chains follows, all from one sample in a study of response to subunit inactivated influenza vaccine. TCRdb re-derived calls from the RT-PCR reads in MiXCR, one entry per CDR3 protein. The repertoire holds about 800,000 distinct CDR3 sequences, roughly 20% seen once, with roughly 10% in the top ten. Sequencing used PBMCs from blood, obtained roughly 5 days after vaccination. Every receptor here comes from a man aged 50 to 59 who received an inactivated influenza vaccine. Both conserved end residues are part of each CDR3.

TRBV6-4	TRBJ2-3	CASHDLYRVRTDTQYF
TRBV29-1	TRBJ2-7	CSVGFASGTYEQYF
TRBV9	TRBJ2-1	CASSVDGAGGFNEQFF
TRBV9	TRBJ2-1	CASSAPLTGLESKEQFF
TRBV9	TRBJ1-2	CASSVDGQGGHNYGYTF
TRBV6-2/TRBV6-3	TRBJ1-5	CASSYNSGAHRNQPQHF
TRBV20-1	TRBJ2-7	CSARDQLGTKYEQYF
TRBV18	TRBJ2-7	CASSPPGLPSSYEQYF
TRBV9	TRBJ2-2	CASSVAVGRANTGELFF
TRBV5-1	TRBJ2-7	CASSSNRGRGGEQYF
TRBV20-1	TRBJ2-1	CSPTAGQGSHEQFF
TRBV20-1	TRBJ1-2	CSVVDPRDGYTF
TRBV10-3	TRBJ2-1	CAISDLREDLGNEQFF
TRBV5-1	TRBJ1-1	CASSLNSRNTEAFF
TRBV20-1	TRBJ2-7	CSASVTGSGEQYF
TRBV5-1	TRBJ2-5	CASSLVAGRQETQYF
TRBV18	TRBJ2-7	CASSPSARAIGEQYF
TRBV6-5	TRBJ2-7	CASSYSAGGDYEQYF
TRBV6-2/TRBV6-3	TRBJ2-7	CASLRDRGYEQYF
TRBV9	TRBJ1-1	CASSKLGAMNTEAFF
TRBV4-1	TRBJ1-5	CASSQVGQGVNRNQPQHF
TRBV20-1	TRBJ2-7	CSARGKGTGVVEQYF
TRBV29-1	TRBJ2-1	CSVPPPGQIYNEQFF